This passage covers 25 T cell receptor beta chains from one sample sequenced in a study of T cells in pancreatic ductal adenocarcinoma. The table came from immunoSEQ multiplex PCR; TCRdb's copy has only in-frame clones and leaves some out. The sample lists over 90,000 clones, roughly 96% occurring once. The selected patients with pancreatic ductal adenocarcinoma had surgery but no neoadjuvant therapy. The sample was PBMCs. The origin of the receptors is a human donor with pancreatic ductal adenocarcinoma.

In DNA form, the CDR3 reads TGTGCCAGCAGTCTCGGACAAGCCACCGGGGAGCTGTTTTTT. Its protein is CASSLGQATGELFF. This sequence joins TRBV27 and TRBJ2-2, with a possible D match to TRBD1 (5 bases). Germline V gene data show CDR1 as MNHEY and CDR2 as SMNVEV (reference sequence). V was cut by 5 bases and J by 4 bases, with 11 bases left in between. The CDR3 length is 14 residues.

The table lists this clone with a count of one. The rearrangement links TRBV7-8 to TRBJ2-6, with D perhaps TRBD2 (5 bases). Germline CDR1 SGHVS, CDR2 FQNEAQ. The CDR3 spans 20 residues. The ends were cut back, 0 bases at V and 0 bases at J, with 18 bases in the middle. CDR3 loop: CASSLAPDPGLLSGANVLTF. Written as DNA, the CDR3 is TGTGCCAGCAGCTTAGCCCCCGACCCGGGGTTACTCTCTGGGGCCAACGTCCTGACTTTC.

The chain has TRBV4-1 and TRBJ2-7, with D possibly TRBD1 on 5 matching bases. Trimming stripped 2 bases from V and 5 bases from J, with 16 bases between. Germline lookup yields CDR1 MGHRA and CDR2 YSYEKL. CDR3 size: 15 residues. CDR3 protein: CASSQIRQGSHEQYF. CDR3 coding DNA: TGCGCCAGCAGCCAAATCCGTCAGGGTAGCCACGAGCAGTACTTC.

The rearrangement joins TRBV5-4 to TRBJ1-2, with TRBD1 matching over 9 bases. Looked up from germline, CDR1 is SGHNT and CDR2 is YYREEE (reference sequence). The CDR3 totals 15 residues. J gave up 4 bases and V 5 bases, and 9 bases lay outside the gene matches. CDR3 protein: CASSLQGALTYGYTF. In nucleotides, the CDR3 is TGTGCCAGCAGTTTACAGGGGGCGCTGACCTATGGCTACACCTTC.

The count of this clone is one. This chain connects TRBV19 to TRBJ1-3; D may be TRBD1 (5 bases). CDR1 and CDR2 (germline): LNHDA, SQIVND (reference sequence). Trimming removed 3 bases from V and 0 bases from J, with 12 bases in between. The CDR3 is 16 residues long. CDR3: CASSISLGGSGNTIYF. The CDR3 bases are TGTGCCAGTAGTATTTCCCTGGGGGGCTCTGGAAACACCATATATTTT.

The gene calls are TRBV11-2 and TRBJ2-1; 9 bases map to TRBD1. The CDR3 is made up of 16 amino acids. Trimming cost V 5 bases and J 8 bases; bases outside gene matches: 13. CDR1 and CDR2 (germline): SGHAT, FQNNGV. This chain's CDR3 is CASSVHLGQGFYEQFF. The DNA of the CDR3 is TGTGCCAGCAGCGTCCATCTGGGACAGGGTTTCTATGAGCAGTTCTTC.

This chain uses TRBV2 with TRBJ2-7; 13 bases match TRBD2. V was clipped by 6 bases and J by 4 bases; unmatched bases: 3. The CDR3 has 14 amino acids. CDR1 and CDR2 from the germline V gene are SNHLY and FYNNEI. CDR3 nucleotides: TGTGCCAGCAGGGGGACTAGCGGGAATTACGAGCAGTACTTC. It is translated as CASRGTSGNYEQYF.

The V gene is TRBV9, the J gene TRBJ2-2, with D maybe TRBD1 (6 bases). The V gene's germline CDR1 is SGDLS and CDR2 YYNGEE. The CDR3 sequence is 22 residues long. Trimming cost V 0 bases and J 1 base, with 28 bases left between them. In DNA form, the CDR3 reads TGTGCCAGCAGCGTAGGTATTATCGTCGCGGGTTCGGGACAAAGGAACACCGGGGAGCTGTTTTTT. This sequence encodes CASSVGIIVAGSGQRNTGELFF.

The gene calls are TRBV6-6 and TRBJ1-5; the D gene is possibly TRBD1 (5 bases). The CDR3 has 13 residues. The V end lost 5 bases, the J end lost 4 bases, and 9 bases lay between the germline ends. In germline, CDR1 is MNHNY, CDR2 SVGAGI (reference sequence). The CDR3: CASSNGANQPQHF. In DNA form, the CDR3 reads TGTGCCAGCAGTAATGGGGCTAATCAGCCCCAGCATTTT.

The V call is TRBV18, the J call TRBJ2-2; D remains ambiguous. CDR3 length: 17 amino acids. Trimming pared 1 base from V and 1 base from J, leaving 13 bases between. The germline CDR1 and CDR2 sequences are KGHSH and LQKENI. CDR3 sequence: CASSPRYAGRNTGELFF. The CDR3 nucleotides read TGTGCCAGCTCACCACGGTACGCTGGGCGGAACACCGGGGAGCTGTTTTTT.

This sequence joins TRBV7-6 and TRBJ2-7, with TRBD1 matching 10 bases. V gave up 5 bases and J gave up 0 bases; unmatched junction bases: 4. Germline V gene lookup returns CDR1 SGHVS and CDR2 FNYEAQ. The CDR3 has 15 amino acids. CDR3 nucleotide sequence: TGTGCCAGCAGCGCGCGACAGGGGGCCTCCTACGAGCAGTACTTC. This codes for CASSARQGASYEQYF.

The genes are TRBV29-1 and TRBJ2-7; 8 nucleotides agree with TRBD1. After removal of 8 bases from V and 1 base from J, the junction contained 10 bases not matched to a gene. Germline CDR1 SQVTM, CDR2 ANQGSEA. The CDR3 is 14 amino acids. CDR3: CSISGGGPSYEQYF. CDR3 sequence (DNA): TGCAGCATCTCAGGGGGCGGTCCGTCCTACGAGCAGTACTTC.

The rearrangement joins TRBV6-6 to TRBJ2-2; TRBD2 agrees at 7 bases. CDR1 is MNHNY and CDR2 is SVGAGI in the germline V gene (reference sequence). The CDR3 is 14 residues long. V lost 6 bases and J lost 8; bases outside the gene matches: 9. CDR3 residues: CASSSRSGTGELFF. The CDR3 DNA sequence: TGTGCCAGCAGCTCCCGAAGCGGGACGGGGGAGCTGTTTTTT.

V and J are TRBV27 and TRBJ2-7, with TRBD2 identical over 9 bases. Germline loops: CDR1 MNHEY, CDR2 SMNVEV (reference sequence). The CDR3 has 14 amino acids. V lost 6 bases and J lost 6; bases outside the gene matches: 9. The CDR3 sequence is CASRDPGLASEQYF. The CDR3 region has the DNA TGTGCCAGCAGAGACCCGGGACTAGCATCCGAGCAGTACTTC.

The J gene is TRBJ2-7, the V gene TRBV5-1; 9 bases are shared with TRBD1. The junction had 8 bases not matched to a gene; V was cut back by 5 bases and J by 5 bases. Germline CDR1 and CDR2: SGHRS and YFSETQ. The CDR3 consists of 14 residues. For the CDR3, the DNA is TGCGCCAGCAGTCCGGGACAGGGATCCGACGAGCAGTACTTC. This codes for CASSPGQGSDEQYF.

The gene calls are TRBV18 and TRBJ2-7; 8 positions match TRBD2. Looked up from germline, CDR1 is KGHSH and CDR2 is LQKENI. V shed 3 bases and J 3 bases; nucleotides not matched to a gene: 7. The CDR3 length is 15 residues. CDR3 nucleotides: TGTGCCAGCTCACCGCAAGCGGGAGTCGTCTACGAGCAGTACTTC. This gives the protein CASSPQAGVVYEQYF.

Regarding this clone: The same CDR3 is also encoded by other DNA sequences in this sample. V and J are TRBV18 and TRBJ2-2; no firm D call. The CDR3 is made up of 13 amino acids. Between the trimmed V and J ends, which lost 3 bases and 6 bases, there was a span of 8 bases. CDR1 KGHSH and CDR2 LQKENI come from the germline V gene. The CDR3 protein is CASSPPSAGELFF. The DNA of the CDR3 is TGTGCCAGCTCACCTCCATCGGCCGGGGAGCTGTTTTTT.

V gene TRBV5-1 combines with J gene TRBJ2-7; 8 bases align to TRBD2. This CDR3 has 15 amino acids. Germline CDR1 SGHRS, CDR2 YFSETQ. After removal of 0 bases from V and 7 bases from J, the junction contained 9 bases not matched to a gene. In DNA, the CDR3 is TGCGCCAGCAGCTTGGGGACTAGCAAGCCCCGGGAGCAGTACTTC. Translated: CASSLGTSKPREQYF.

The rearrangement uses TRBV27 and TRBJ2-7; D remains unclear. The CDR3 length is 14 residues. V lost 0 bases to trimming and J lost 6 bases, with 12 bases between them. Germline V lookup: CDR1 MNHEY, CDR2 SMNVEV (reference sequence). CDR3 in amino acids: CASSLSGSSREQYF. Here the CDR3 DNA reads TGTGCCAGCAGTTTATCTGGCTCATCCCGCGAGCAGTACTTC.

The genes are TRBV27 and TRBJ1-1; 9 bases fit TRBD1. This CDR3 contains 14 residues. Trimming cost V 7 bases and J 11 bases; bases outside gene matches: 14. Per germline, CDR1 MNHEY and CDR2 SMNVEV (reference sequence). CDR3 amino acids: CASTPEAGQGSAFF. The CDR3 region has the DNA TGTGCCAGCACCCCGGAGGCAGGACAGGGGTCCGCTTTCTTT.

The rearrangement uses TRBV21-1 and TRBJ2-3; TRBD1, the table's D call, was not compared with the DNA. TRBV21-1 is a known pseudogene. The CDR3 is 15 amino acids. DNA for the CDR3: TGTGCCAGCAGCAAAGCAACAGGGGGCACAGATACGCAGTATTTT. Residues: CASSKATGGTDTQYF.

Only a few counts were recorded for this clone. The junction departs from the called germline gene at one end, perhaps through a read error. The chain uses TRBV20-1 and TRBJ1-1; weak D call: TRBD1 (6 bases). The CDR3 loop spans 10 amino acids. Germline CDR1 and CDR2: DFQATT and SNEGSKA (reference sequence). CDR3 DNA sequence: TGCAGTGCTAGACCAGGGGAAGTTTTCTTT. This encodes CSARPGEVFF.

The rearrangement uses TRBV2 and TRBJ2-3; D might be TRBD1 (6 bases). V was cut by 5 bases and J by 1 base, with 13 bases left in between. This CDR3 comprises 15 residues. The germline CDR1 and CDR2 sequences are SNHLY and FYNNEI. The CDR3 DNA reads TGTGCCAGCAGTTCACAGGGAGTGGGCACAGATACGCAGTATTTT. Translated, it gives CASSSQGVGTDTQYF.

The chain joins TRBV27 to TRBJ2-1; no clear D. V was trimmed by 3 bases and J by 4 bases, leaving 7 bases between them. Germline assignment: CDR1 MNHEY and CDR2 SMNVEV (reference sequence). The CDR3 is 13 residues long. This chain's CDR3 is CASSLGLYNEQFF. The CDR3, as DNA: TGTGCCAGCAGTTTGGGCTTATACAATGAGCAGTTCTTC.

The chain is built from TRBV19 and TRBJ2-3, with D possibly matching TRBD2 (5 bases). The germline V gene encodes CDR1 LNHDA and CDR2 SQIVND (reference sequence). This CDR3 is 17 amino acids long. V dropped 3 bases and J dropped 4 bases, with 20 bases sitting between them. CDR3 DNA: TGTGCCAGTAGTATTACCCGATCTCCGGGGATCCCAGATACGCAGTATTTT. This gives the protein CASSITRSPGIPDTQYF.